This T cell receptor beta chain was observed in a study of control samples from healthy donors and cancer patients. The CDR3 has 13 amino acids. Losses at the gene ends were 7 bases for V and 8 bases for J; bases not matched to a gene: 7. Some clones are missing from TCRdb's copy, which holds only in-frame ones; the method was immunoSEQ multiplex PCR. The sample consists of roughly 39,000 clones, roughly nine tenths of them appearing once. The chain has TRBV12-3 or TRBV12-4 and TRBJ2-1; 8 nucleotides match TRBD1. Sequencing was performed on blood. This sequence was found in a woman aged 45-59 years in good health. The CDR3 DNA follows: TGTGCCAGCAATATTAGACAGGGGTATGAGCAGTTCTTC. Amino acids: CASNIRQGYEQFF.